This T cell receptor beta chain was identified during a study of T-cell reconstitution after alpha-beta-depleted transplantation in children. A library of TCRbeta sequences, prepared with unique molecular identifiers, was generated. TCRdb passed the PCR reads through MiXCR, listing each CDR3 protein once. This sample has hundreds of thousands of distinct CDR3 sequences, with under 15% found just once. V lost 6 bases and J 4 bases, leaving 17 bases between the germline ends. Germline V gene data show CDR1 as MGHDK and CDR2 as SYGVNS. The CDR3 contains 15 residues. Points from the study as a whole: Some patients showed high day-60 TCRbeta diversity, which derived from surviving recipient T cells and thymic progenitors. When one year had passed after transplant, most T-cell counts and diversity came from newly produced T cells. Several hundred expanded graft clones reportedly gave rise to the alpha-beta T cells present about two months after transplant.

On this clonotype itself: As yet, its antigen is unknown.

The V and J genes are TRBV25-1 and TRBJ2-3; possible D gene TRBD2, 6 bases. The specimen was PBMCs, collected before TCRalphabeta/CD19-depleted stem cell transplant. This TCR was recovered from a girl aged 2 to 9 with congenital amegakaryocytic thrombocytopenia, due to receive a stem cell transplant. This CDR3 is CASSLYQGGSDTQYF. CDR3 nucleotide sequence: TGTGCCAGCAGCCTTTACCAGGGAGGATCAGATACGCAGTATTTT.